This entry describes one T cell receptor (beta chain). Its target is unknown. These data originate in a study of CD8+CD57+ T cells in acquired aplastic anemia. Study at large: CD4+ and CD8+ cells, once sorted, gave DNA averaging about 3 ug.

In patients chosen for sequencing, flow cytometry had shown CD8+CD57+ cell expansion. When blood sampling took place, the patients had received no therapy. Trimming removed 1 base at V and 7 bases at J, with 7 bases between. CDR1 is DFQATT and CDR2 is SNEGSKA in the germline V gene (reference sequence). The CDR3 is made up of 12 amino acids. Study conclusions and caveats: Researchers reported that CD8+ Simpson's diversity was not significantly different in patients versus controls. Common to patients and controls were twenty-nine CD8+ CDR3 sequences.

Genomic DNA provided the template from which TCR beta VDJ and CDR3 profiles were obtained. TCRdb re-called the reads through MiXCR, storing one row per CDR3 protein. Here the sample spans more than 150,000 distinct CDR3 sequences, around 50% being singletons. The sequenced material came from sorted CD4+, CD8+, or CD8+CD57+ T cells (not recorded which) from PBMCs. The TCR comes from a human donor with aplastic anemia. The J gene is TRBJ2-2, the V gene TRBV20-1, with D hard to call. The CDR3 region is CSARAESGELFF. CDR3 nucleotide sequence: TGCAGTGCTAGAGCAGAGAGCGGGGAGCTGTTTTTT.